These 3 T cell receptor beta chains originate from one sample sequenced in a study of shared clonotypes between healthy human individuals. This table comes from immunoSEQ multiplex PCR, and its TCRdb copy is limited to in-frame clones, with some not included. This table has a few million clones, approximately 94% appearing once. The specimen was naive CD4+ T cells sorted from blood. Subset denoted: CD45RA+ positively selected. Receptors originate from a young man in good health.

In its sample, this clone was seen once. The chain is built from TRBV2 and TRBJ2-3; D is perhaps TRBD1 or TRBD2 (6 bases each). The V end lost 3 bases, the J end lost 1 base, and 11 bases lay between the germline ends. The CDR3 totals 15 residues. In germline, CDR1 is SNHLY, CDR2 FYNNEI. This chain's CDR3 is CASSELGGRTDTQYF. The CDR3 DNA sequence: TGTGCCAGCAGTGAGCTGGGGGGCCGCACAGATACGCAGTATTTT.

J is TRBJ1-2 and V is TRBV27, with TRBD1 identical over 8 bases. V gave up 5 bases and J gave up 3 bases; unmatched junction bases: 11. This CDR3 is 16 amino acids long. Germline CDR1 and CDR2: MNHEY and SMNVEV (reference sequence). The CDR3 DNA reads TGTGCCAGCAGTCCACGGACAGGGACGGGGGACTATGGCTACACCTTC. This encodes CASSPRTGTGDYGYTF.

The CDR3 region has the DNA TGTGCCAGCAGTTCCAGGGGGGGCACTAATGAAAAACTGTTTTTT. Protein product: CASSSRGGTNEKLFF. The chain has TRBV6-6 and TRBJ1-4; 7 bases align to TRBD1. CDR1 and CDR2 (germline): MNHNY, SVGAGI (reference sequence). The trim removed 4 bases at V and 2 bases at J, leaving 4 bases unmatched. The CDR3 covers 15 residues.